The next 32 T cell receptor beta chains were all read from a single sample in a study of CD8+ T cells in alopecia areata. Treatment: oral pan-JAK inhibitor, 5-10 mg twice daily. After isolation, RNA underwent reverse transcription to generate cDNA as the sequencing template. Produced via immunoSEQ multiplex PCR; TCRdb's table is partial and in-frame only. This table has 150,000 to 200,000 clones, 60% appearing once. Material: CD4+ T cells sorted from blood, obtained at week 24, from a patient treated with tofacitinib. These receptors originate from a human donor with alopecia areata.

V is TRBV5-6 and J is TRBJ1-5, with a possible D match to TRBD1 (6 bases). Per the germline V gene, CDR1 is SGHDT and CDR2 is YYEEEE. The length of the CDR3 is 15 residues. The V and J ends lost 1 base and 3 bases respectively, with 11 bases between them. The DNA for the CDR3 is TGTGCCAGCAGCTTGACAGGGAAGAACAATCAGCCCCAGCATTTT. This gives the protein CASSLTGKNNQPQHF.

CDR3 in DNA: TGTGCCAGCACCCTCGGACAGGGGGGTCAGTACTTC. As protein: CASTLGQGGQYF. The chain is built from TRBV2 and TRBJ2-4, with TRBD1 matching over 10 bases. The CDR3 extends over 12 amino acids. J gave up 12 bases and V 7 bases, and 6 bases lay outside the gene matches. Germline CDR1 is SNHLY and CDR2 is FYNNEI. The full variable domain, in which reference TRBV2 and TRBJ2-4 provide the parts outside the CDR3, is EPEVTQTPSHQVTQMGQEVILRCVPISNHLYFYWYRQILGQKVEFLVSFYNNEISEKSEIFDDQFSVERPDGSNFTLKIRSTKLEDSAMYFCASTLGQGGQYFGAGTRLSVL.

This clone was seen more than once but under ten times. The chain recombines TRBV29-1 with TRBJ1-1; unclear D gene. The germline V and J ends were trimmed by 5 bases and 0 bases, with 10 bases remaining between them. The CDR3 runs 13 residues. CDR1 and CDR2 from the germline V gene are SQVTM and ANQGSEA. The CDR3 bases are TGCAGCGTTCTAAGGGCTATGAACACTGAAGCTTTCTTT. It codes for CSVLRAMNTEAFF.

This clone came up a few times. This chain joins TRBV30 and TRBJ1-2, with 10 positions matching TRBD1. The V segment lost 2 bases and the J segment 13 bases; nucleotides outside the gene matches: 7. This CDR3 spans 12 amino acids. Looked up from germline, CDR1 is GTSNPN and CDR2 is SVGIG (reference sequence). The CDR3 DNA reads TGTGCCTGGAGTAGGGGACAGGGGACGAGCACCTTC. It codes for CAWSRGQGTSTF.

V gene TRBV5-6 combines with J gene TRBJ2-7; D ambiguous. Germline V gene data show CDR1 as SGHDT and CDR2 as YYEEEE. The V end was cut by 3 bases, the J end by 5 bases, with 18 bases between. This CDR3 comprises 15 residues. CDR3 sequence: CASSSYLVLVDEQYF. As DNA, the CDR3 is TGTGCCAGCAGCTCTTACTTAGTCCTTGTCGACGAGCAGTACTTC.

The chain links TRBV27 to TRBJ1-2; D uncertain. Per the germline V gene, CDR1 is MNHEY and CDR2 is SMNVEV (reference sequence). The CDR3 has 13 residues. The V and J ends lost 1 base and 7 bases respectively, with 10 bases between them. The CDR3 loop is CASSLLGSPGYTF. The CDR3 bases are TGTGCCAGCAGTTTATTGGGCAGTCCTGGCTACACCTTC.

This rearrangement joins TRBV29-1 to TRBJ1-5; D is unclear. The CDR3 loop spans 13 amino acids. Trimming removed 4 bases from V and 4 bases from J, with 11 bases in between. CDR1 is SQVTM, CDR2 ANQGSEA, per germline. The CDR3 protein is CSVARTANQPQHF. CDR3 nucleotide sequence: TGCAGCGTTGCCCGGACGGCTAATCAGCCCCAGCATTTT.

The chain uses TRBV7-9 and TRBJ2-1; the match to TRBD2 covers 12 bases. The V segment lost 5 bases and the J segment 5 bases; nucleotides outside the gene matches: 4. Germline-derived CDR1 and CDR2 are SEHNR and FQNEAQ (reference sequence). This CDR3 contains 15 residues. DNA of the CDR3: TGTGCCAGCAGCCTCGGACTAGCGGGGAACAATGAGCAGTTCTTC. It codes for CASSLGLAGNNEQFF.

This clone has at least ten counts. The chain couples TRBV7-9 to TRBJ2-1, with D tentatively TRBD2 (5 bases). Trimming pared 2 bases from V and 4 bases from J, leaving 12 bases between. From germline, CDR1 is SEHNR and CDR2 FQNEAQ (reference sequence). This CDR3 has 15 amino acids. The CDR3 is CASSLRRPLYNEQFF. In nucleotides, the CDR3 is TGTGCCAGCAGCTTAAGGAGGCCTCTTTACAATGAGCAGTTCTTC.

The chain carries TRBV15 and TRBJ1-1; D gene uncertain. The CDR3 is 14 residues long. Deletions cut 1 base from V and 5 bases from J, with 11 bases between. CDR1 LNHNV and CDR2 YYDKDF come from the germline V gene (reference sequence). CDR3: CATSRASDRTEAFF. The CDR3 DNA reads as TGTGCCACCAGCAGAGCCTCAGACCGGACTGAAGCTTTCTTT.

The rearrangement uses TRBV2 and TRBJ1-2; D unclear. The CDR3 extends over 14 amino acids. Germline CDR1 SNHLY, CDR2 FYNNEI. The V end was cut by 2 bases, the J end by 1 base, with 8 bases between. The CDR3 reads CASSERALNYGYTF. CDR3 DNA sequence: TGTGCCAGCAGTGAACGGGCCCTTAACTATGGCTACACCTTC.

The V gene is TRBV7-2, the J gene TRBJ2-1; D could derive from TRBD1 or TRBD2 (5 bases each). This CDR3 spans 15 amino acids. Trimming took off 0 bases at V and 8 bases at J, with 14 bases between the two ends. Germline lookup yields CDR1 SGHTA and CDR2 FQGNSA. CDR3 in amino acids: CASSLAKGLGDEQFF. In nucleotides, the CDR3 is TGTGCCAGCAGCTTAGCCAAGGGCCTGGGGGATGAGCAGTTCTTC.

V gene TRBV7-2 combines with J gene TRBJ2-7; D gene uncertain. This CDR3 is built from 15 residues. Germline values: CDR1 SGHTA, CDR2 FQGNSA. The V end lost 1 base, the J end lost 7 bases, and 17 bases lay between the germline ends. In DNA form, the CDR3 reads TGTGCCAGCAGCTTAGACGTCAGCCCATCAAGGGAGCAGTACTTC. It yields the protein CASSLDVSPSREQYF.

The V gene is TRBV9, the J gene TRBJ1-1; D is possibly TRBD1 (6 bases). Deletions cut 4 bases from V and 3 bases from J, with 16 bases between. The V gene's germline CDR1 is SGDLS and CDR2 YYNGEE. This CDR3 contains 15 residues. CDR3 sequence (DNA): TGTGCCAGCAGCTTATACCAGGGGTTCGACACTGAAGCTTTCTTT. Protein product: CASSLYQGFDTEAFF.

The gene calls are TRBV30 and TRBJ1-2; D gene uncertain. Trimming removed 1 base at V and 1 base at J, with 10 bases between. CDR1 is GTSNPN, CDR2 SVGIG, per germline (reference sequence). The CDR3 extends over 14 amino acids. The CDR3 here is CAWSAPRRNYGYTF. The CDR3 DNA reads TGTGCCTGGAGTGCCCCGCGGCGTAACTATGGCTACACCTTC.

In nucleotides, the CDR3 is TGTGCCAGCAGTGAGGGTTCGCTATCTCAGCCCCAGCATTTT. Residues: CASSEGSLSQPQHF. The rearrangement links TRBV6-1 to TRBJ1-5; D is undetermined. Germline assignment: CDR1 MNHNS and CDR2 SASEGT. This CDR3 has 14 residues. V was clipped by 3 bases and J by 6 bases, with 12 bases between them.

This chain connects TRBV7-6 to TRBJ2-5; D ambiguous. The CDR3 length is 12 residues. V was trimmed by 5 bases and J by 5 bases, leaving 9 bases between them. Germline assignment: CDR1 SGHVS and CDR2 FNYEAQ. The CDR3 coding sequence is TGTGCCAGCAGCCCGACTGGGGAGACCCAGTACTTC. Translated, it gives CASSPTGETQYF.

The CDR3 here is CSVRDGDSNQPQHF. The CDR3 nucleotides are TGCAGCGTACGGGACGGTGATAGCAATCAGCCCCAGCATTTT. The chain recombines TRBV29-1 with TRBJ1-5, with D possibly being TRBD1 (5 bases). V was cut by 6 bases and J by 0 bases, with 12 bases left in between. From germline, CDR1 is SQVTM and CDR2 ANQGSEA. The CDR3 is made up of 14 amino acids.

The DNA for the CDR3 is TGTGCCACCAGCAGATCGGGGAATCGACAGTCAGAGACCCAGTACTTC. Its protein product is CATSRSGNRQSETQYF. V usage is TRBV15 and J usage is TRBJ2-5; D is possibly TRBD1 or TRBD2 (5 bases each). Trimming shortened V by 2 bases and J by 4 bases, and 17 bases separated the two germline ends. The CDR3 contains 16 residues. Germline CDR1 and CDR2: LNHNV and YYDKDF (reference sequence).

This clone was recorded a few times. The CDR3: CASSPFLGSEAFF. In nucleotides, the CDR3 is TGTGCCAGCAGTCCCTTCCTGGGGAGTGAAGCTTTCTTT. The chain carries TRBV2 and TRBJ1-1; D unresolved. Trimming removed 5 bases from V and 7 bases from J, with 14 bases in between. The CDR3 spans 13 residues. Germline V gene sequence: CDR1 SNHLY, CDR2 FYNNEI.

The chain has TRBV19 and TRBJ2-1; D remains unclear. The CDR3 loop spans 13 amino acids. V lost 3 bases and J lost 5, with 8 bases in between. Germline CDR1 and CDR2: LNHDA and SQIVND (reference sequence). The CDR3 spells CASSIGLNNEQFF. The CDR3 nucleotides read TGTGCCAGTAGTATCGGGCTGAACAATGAGCAGTTCTTC.

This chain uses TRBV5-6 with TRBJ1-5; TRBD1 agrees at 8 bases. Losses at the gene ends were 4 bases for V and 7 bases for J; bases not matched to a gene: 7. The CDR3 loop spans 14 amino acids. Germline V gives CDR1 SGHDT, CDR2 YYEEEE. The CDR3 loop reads CASSGQGLEQPQHF. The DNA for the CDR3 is TGTGCCAGCAGCGGACAGGGTTTGGAGCAGCCCCAGCATTTT.

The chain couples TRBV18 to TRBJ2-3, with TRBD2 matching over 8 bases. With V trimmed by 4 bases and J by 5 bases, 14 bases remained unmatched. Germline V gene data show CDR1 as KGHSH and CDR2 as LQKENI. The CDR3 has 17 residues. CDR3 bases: TGTGCCAGCTCACTAGCGCCAGCGGGGGCGACCCTAGATACGCAGTATTTT. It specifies CASSLAPAGATLDTQYF.

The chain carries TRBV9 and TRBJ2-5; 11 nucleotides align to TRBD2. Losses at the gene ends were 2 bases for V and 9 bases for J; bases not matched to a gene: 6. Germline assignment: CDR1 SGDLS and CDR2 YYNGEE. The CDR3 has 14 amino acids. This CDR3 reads CASSVSGTSGSQYF. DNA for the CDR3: TGTGCCAGCAGCGTCTCCGGGACTAGCGGATCCCAGTACTTC.

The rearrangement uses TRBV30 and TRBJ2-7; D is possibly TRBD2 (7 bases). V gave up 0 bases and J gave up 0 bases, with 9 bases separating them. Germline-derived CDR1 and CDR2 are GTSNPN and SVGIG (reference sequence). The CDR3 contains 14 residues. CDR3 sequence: CAWSVGGVSYEQYF. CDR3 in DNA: TGTGCCTGGAGTGTAGGGGGGGTCTCCTACGAGCAGTACTTC.

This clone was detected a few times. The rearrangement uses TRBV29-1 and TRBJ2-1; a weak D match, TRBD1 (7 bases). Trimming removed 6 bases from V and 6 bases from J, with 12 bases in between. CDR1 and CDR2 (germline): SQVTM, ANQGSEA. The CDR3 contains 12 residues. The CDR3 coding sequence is TGCAGCGTCGCAGGGGGGTTCAATGAGCAGTTCTTC. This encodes CSVAGGFNEQFF.

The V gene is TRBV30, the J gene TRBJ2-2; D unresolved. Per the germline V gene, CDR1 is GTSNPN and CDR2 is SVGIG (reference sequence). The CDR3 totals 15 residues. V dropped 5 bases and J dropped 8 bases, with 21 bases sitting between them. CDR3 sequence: CAWGRLPRGVGELFF. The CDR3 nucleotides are TGTGCCTGGGGTAGATTACCACGCGGTGTGGGGGAGCTGTTTTTT.

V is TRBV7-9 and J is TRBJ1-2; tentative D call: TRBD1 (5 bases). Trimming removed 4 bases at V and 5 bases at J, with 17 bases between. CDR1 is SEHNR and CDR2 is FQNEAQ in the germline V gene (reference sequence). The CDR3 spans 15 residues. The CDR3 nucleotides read TGTGCCAGCAGCTCGTCTCAGTTCGGGGGGTATGGCTACACCTTC. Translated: CASSSSQFGGYGYTF. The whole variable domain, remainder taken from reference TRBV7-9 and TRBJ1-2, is DTGVSQNPRHKITKRGQNVTFRCDPISEHNRLYWYRQTLGQGPEFLTYFQNEAQLEKSRLLSDRFSAERPKGSFSTLEIQRTEQGDSAMYLCASSSSQFGGYGYTFGSGTRLTVV.

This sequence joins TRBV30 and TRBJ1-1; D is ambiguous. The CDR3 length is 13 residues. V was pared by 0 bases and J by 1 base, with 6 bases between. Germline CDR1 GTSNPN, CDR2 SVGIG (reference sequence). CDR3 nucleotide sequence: TGTGCCTGGAGTGTTCCACCGAACACTGAAGCTTTCTTT. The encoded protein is CAWSVPPNTEAFF.

The CDR3 nucleotides read TGTGCCAGCAGCTTAACCAGGGATGGCTACAATGAGCAGTTCTTC. This gives the protein CASSLTRDGYNEQFF. This chain joins TRBV7-3 and TRBJ2-1; a possible D gene is TRBD1 (5 bases). Trimming took off 0 bases at V and 3 bases at J, with 9 bases between the two ends. CDR3 length: 15 amino acids. Germline lookup yields CDR1 SGHTA and CDR2 FQGTGA.

The CDR3 loop is CASRKGKAQETQYF. CDR3 sequence (DNA): TGTGCCAGCAGAAAAGGAAAAGCCCAAGAGACCCAGTACTTC. V gene TRBV2 combines with J gene TRBJ2-5; D ambiguous. CDR1 is SNHLY, CDR2 FYNNEI, per germline. This CDR3 comprises 14 residues. Trimming cost V 6 bases and J 1 base, with 12 bases left between them.

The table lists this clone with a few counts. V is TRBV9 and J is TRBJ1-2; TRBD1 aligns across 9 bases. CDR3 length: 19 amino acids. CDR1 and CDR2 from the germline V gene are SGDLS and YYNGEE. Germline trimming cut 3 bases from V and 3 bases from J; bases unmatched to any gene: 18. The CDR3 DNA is TGTGCCAGCAGCGCCAAAGGGGGCGCGGGACAGGGAACGGACTATGGCTACACCTTC. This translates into CASSAKGGAGQGTDYGYTF.